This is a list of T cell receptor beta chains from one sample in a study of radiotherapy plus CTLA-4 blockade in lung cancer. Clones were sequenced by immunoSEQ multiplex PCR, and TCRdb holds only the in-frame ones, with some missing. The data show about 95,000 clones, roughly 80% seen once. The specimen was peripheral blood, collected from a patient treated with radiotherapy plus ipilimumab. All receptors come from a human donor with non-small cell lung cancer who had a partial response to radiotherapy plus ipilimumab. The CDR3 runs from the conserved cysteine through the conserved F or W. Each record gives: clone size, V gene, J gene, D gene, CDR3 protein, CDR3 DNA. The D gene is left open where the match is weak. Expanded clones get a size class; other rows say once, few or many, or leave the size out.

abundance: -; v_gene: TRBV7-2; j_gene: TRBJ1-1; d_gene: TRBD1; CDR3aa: CASRQDRAGTEAFF; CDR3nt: TGTGCCAGCAGACAGGACAGGGCCGGCACTGAAGCTTTCTTT
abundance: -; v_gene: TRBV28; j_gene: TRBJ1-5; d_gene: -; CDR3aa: CASSLSFGNQPQHF; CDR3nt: TGTGCCAGCAGTTTGTCCTTCGGCAATCAGCCCCAGCATTTT
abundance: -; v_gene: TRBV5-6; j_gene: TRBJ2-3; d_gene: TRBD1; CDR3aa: CASSYDRGANTQYF; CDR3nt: TGTGCCAGCAGCTATGACAGGGGGGCGAATACGCAGTATTTT
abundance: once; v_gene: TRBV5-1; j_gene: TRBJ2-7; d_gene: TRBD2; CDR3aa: CASSLGTSGLSSYEQYF; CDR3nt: TGCGCCAGCAGCTTGGGTACTAGCGGGCTCAGCTCCTACGAGCAGTACTTC
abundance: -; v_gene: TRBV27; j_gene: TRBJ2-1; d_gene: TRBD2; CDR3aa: CASSSGLAGALLNEQFF; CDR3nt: TGTGCCAGCAGCTCGGGACTAGCGGGAGCCTTATTGAATGAGCAGTTCTTC
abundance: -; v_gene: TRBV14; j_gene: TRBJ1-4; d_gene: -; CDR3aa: CASSYSIGLTINEKLFF; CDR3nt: TGTGCCAGCAGCTACTCGATCGGACTGACGATTAATGAAAAACTGTTTTTT
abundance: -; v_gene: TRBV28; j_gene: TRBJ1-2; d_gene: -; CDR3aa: CASSLVTRHGYTF; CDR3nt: TGTGCCAGCAGTTTGGTGACAAGGCATGGCTACACCTTC
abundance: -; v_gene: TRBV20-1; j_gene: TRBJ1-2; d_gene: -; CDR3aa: CSVRRNYGYTF; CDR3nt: TGCAGTGTAAGGAGGAACTATGGCTACACCTTC
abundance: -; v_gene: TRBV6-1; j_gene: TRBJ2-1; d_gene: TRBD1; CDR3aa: CASSGRDRGRYNEQFF; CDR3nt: TGTGCCAGCAGTGGCCGGGACAGGGGGCGATACAATGAGCAGTTCTTC
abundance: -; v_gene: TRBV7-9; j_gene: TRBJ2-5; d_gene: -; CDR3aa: CASSPGRDFKETQYF; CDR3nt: TGTGCCAGCAGCCCGGGCCGGGACTTCAAAGAGACCCAGTACTTC
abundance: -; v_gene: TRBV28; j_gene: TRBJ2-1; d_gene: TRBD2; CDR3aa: CASSTSGTRFYNEQFF; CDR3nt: TGTGCCAGCAGTACCTCCGGGACTAGGTTCTACAATGAGCAGTTCTTC
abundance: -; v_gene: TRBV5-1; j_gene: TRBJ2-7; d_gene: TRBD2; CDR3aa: CASSLGLAGQSYEQYF; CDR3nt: TGCGCCAGCAGCTTGGGACTAGCGGGACAGTCCTACGAGCAGTACTTC
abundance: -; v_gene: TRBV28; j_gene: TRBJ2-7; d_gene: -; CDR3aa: CASSPPPTGEQYF; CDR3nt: TGTGCCAGCAGTCCCCCCCCGACGGGGGAGCAGTACTTC
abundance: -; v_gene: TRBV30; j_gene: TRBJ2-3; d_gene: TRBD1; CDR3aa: CAWSRDRGSTDTQYF; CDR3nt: TGTGCCTGGAGTAGGGACAGGGGTAGCACAGATACGCAGTATTTT
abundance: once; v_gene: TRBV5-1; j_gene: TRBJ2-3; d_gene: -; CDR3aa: CASSLGESGRDTQYF; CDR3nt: TGCGCCAGCAGCCTCGGGGAAAGCGGGCGGGATACGCAGTATTTT
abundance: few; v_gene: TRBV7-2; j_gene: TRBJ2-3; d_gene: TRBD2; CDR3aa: CASSLERTSGLADTQYF; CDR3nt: TGTGCCAGCAGCTTAGAAAGGACTAGCGGGCTGGCAGATACGCAGTATTTT
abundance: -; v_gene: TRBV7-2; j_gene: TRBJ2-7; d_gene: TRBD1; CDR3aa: CASSSTGENEQYF; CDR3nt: TGTGCCAGCAGCTCGACAGGGGAGAACGAGCAGTACTTC
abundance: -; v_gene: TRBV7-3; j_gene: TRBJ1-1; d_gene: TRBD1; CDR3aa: CASSSDRAGYTEAFF; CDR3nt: TGTGCCAGCAGCTCCGACAGGGCTGGGTACACTGAAGCTTTCTTT
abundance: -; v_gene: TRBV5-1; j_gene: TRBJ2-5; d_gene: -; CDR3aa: CASSLVPTELQETQYF; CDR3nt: TGCGCCAGCAGCTTGGTTCCTACAGAGCTCCAAGAGACCCAGTACTTC
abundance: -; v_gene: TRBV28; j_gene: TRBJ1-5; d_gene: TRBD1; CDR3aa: CASTRTGYQPQHF; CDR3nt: TGTGCCAGCACTCGGACAGGGTATCAGCCCCAGCATTTT
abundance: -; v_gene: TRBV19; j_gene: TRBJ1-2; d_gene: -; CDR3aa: CASSIGAGGNYGYTF; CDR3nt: TGTGCCAGTAGTATTGGCGCGGGCGGAAACTATGGCTACACCTTC
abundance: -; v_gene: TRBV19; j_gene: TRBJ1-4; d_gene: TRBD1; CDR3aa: CASSRREQGWEKLFF; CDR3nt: TGTGCCAGTAGTCGCAGAGAACAGGGGTGGGAAAAACTGTTTTTT
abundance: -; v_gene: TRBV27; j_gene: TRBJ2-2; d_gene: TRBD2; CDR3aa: CASSFGGSGGELFF; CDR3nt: TGTGCCAGCAGTTTTGGCGGGAGTGGCGGGGAGCTGTTTTTT
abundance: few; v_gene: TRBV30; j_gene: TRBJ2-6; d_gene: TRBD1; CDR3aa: CAWIRPGQGGSGANVLTF; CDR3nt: TGTGCCTGGATCAGACCGGGACAGGGAGGCTCTGGGGCCAACGTCCTGACTTTC
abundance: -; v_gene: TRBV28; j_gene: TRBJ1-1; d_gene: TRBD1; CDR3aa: CASSPSPGTDTFF; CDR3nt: TGTGCCAGCAGCCCCTCCCCCGGGACAGATACTTTCTTT
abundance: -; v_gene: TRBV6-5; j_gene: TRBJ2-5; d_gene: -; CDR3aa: CASSYGRGETQYF; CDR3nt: TGTGCCAGCAGTTACGGGCGGGGAGAGACCCAGTACTTC
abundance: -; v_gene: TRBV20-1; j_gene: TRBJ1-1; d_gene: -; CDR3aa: CSASPWTEAFF; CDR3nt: TGCAGTGCGAGTCCTTGGACTGAAGCTTTCTTT
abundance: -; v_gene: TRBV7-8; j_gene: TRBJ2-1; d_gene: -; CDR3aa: CASSLQLGQFF; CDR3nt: TGTGCCAGCAGCTTACAACTTGGGCAGTTCTTC